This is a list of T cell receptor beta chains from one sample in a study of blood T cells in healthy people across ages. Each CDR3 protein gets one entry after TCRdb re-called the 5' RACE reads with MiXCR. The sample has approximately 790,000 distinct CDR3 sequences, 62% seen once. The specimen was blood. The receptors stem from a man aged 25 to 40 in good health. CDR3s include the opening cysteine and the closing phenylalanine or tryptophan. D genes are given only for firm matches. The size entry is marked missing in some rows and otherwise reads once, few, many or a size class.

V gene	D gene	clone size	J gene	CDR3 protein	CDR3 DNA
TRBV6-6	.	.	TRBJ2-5	CASSYEYTGRETQYF	TGTGCCAGCAGTTACGAATATACAGGGAGGGAGACCCAGTACTTC
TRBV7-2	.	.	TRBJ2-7	CASSLVAVPGYEQYF	TGTGCCAGCAGCTTAGTTGCAGTGCCGGGCTACGAGCAGTACTTC
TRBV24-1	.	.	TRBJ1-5	CATRGSGNQPQHF	TGTGCCACCAGGGGGTCCGGCAATCAGCCCCAGCATTTT
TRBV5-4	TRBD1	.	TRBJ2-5	CASSLDPTGGWETQYF	TGTGCCAGCAGCTTGGACCCTACAGGGGGCTGGGAGACCCAGTACTTC
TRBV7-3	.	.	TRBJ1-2	CASSFTGGNGYTF	TGTGCCAGCAGCTTTACGGGGGGCAATGGCTACACCTTC
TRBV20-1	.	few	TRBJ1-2	CSARDVSGVTINYGYTF	TGCAGTGCTAGAGATGTGTCAGGGGTAACTATTAACTATGGCTACACCTTC
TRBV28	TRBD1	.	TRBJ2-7	CASSPTGGHYEQYF	TGTGCCAGCAGTCCCACAGGGGGCCACTACGAGCAGTACTTC
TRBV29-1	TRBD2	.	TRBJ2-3	CSVDFSGAADTQYF	TGCAGCGTTGATTTCAGCGGGGCGGCAGATACGCAGTATTTT
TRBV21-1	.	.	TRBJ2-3	CTPRTDTQYF	TGTACCCCCAGGACAGATACGCAGTATTTT
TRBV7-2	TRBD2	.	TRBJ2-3	CASSPQTSDTDTQYF	TGTGCCAGCAGCCCACAAACTAGCGACACAGATACGCAGTATTTT
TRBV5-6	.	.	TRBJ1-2	CASSLDFRTVDYGYTF	TGTGCCAGCAGCTTGGACTTTAGGACAGTGGACTATGGCTACACCTTC